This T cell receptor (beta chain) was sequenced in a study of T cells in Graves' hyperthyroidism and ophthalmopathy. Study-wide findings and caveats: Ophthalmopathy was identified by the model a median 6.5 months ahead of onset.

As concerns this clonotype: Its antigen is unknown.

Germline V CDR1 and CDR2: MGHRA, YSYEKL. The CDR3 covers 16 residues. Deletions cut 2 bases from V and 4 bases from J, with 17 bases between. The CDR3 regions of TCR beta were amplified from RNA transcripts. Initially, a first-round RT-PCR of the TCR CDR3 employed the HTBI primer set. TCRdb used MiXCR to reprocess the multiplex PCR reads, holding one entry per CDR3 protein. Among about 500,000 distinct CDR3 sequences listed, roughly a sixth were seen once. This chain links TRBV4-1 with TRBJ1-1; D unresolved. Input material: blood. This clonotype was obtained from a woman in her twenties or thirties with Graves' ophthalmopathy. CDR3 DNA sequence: TGCGCCAGCAGCCAAAGGGTAACAGTCGATTCCACTGAAGCTTTCTTT. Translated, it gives CASSQRVTVDSTEAFF.